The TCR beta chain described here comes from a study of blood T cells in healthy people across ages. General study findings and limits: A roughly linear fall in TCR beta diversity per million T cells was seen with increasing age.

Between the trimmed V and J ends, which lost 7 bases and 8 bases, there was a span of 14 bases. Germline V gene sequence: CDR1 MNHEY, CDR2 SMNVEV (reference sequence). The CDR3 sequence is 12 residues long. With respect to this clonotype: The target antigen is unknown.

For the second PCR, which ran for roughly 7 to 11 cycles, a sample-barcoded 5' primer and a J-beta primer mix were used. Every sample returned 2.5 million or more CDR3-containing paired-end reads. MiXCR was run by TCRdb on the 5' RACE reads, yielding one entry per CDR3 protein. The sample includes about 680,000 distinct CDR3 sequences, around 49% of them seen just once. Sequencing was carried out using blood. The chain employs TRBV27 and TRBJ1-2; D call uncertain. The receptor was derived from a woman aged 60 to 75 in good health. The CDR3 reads CASTTRGYGYTF. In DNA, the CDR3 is TGTGCCAGCACCACACGGGGTTACGGCTACACCTTC.